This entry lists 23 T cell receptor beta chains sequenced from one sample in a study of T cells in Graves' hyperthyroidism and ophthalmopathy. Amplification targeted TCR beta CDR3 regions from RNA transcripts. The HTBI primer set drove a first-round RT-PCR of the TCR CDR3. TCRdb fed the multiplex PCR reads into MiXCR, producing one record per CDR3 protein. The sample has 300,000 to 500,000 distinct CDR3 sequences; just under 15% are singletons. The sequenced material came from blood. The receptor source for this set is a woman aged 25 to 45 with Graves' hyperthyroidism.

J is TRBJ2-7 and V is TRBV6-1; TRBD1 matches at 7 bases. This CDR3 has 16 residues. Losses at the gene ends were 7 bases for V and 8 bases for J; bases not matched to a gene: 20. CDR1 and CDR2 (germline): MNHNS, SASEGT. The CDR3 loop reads CASTYDPGQPPKKQYF. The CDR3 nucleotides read TGTGCCAGCACCTATGATCCGGGACAGCCCCCAAAGAAGCAGTACTTC.

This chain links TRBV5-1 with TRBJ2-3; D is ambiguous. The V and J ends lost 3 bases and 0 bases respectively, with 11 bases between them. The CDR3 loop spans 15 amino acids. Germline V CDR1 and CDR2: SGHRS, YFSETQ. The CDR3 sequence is CASSSLKVSTDTQYF. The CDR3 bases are TGCGCCAGCAGCTCCTTAAAGGTTAGCACAGATACGCAGTATTTT.

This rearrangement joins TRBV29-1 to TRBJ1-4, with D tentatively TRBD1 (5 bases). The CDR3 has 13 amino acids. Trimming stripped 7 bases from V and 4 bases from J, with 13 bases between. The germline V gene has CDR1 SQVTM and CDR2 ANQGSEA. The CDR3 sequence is CSALGDGNEKLFF. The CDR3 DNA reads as TGCAGCGCCCTCGGGGACGGTAATGAAAAACTGTTTTTT. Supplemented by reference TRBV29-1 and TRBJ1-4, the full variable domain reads SAVISQKPSRDICQRGTSLTIQCQVDSQVTMMFWYRQQPGQSLTLIATANQGSEATYESGFVIDKFPISRPNLTFSTLTVSNMSPEDSSIYLCSALGDGNEKLFFGSGTQLSVL.

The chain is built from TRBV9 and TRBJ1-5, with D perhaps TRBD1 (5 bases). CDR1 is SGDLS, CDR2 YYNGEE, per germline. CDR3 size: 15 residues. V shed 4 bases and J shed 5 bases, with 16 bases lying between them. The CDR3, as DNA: TGTGCCAGCAGCCCCGGGGGGAGAGTTCATCAGCCCCAGCATTTT. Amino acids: CASSPGGRVHQPQHF.

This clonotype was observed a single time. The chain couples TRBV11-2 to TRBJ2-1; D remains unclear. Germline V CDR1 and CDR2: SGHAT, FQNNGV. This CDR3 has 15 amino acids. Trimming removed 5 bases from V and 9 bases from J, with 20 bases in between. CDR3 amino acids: CASSPNLGSGGEQFF. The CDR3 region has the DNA TGTGCCAGCAGCCCGAATCTAGGATCGGGTGGTGAGCAGTTCTTC.

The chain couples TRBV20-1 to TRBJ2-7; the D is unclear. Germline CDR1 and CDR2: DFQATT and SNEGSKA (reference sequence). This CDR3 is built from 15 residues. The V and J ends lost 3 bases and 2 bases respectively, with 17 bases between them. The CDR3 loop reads CSASGVERGTYEQYF. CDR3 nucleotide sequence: TGCAGTGCTAGCGGTGTGGAGCGAGGTACCTACGAGCAGTACTTC.

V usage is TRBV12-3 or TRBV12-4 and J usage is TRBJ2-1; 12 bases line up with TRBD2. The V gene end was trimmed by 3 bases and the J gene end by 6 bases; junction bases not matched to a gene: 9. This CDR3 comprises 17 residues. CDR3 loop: CASSFSLAGGAANEQFF. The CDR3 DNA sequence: TGTGCCAGCAGTTTTAGCCTAGCGGGAGGGGCAGCCAATGAGCAGTTCTTC.

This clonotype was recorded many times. CDR3 sequence: CASSYGRALTDTQYF. CDR3 sequence (DNA): TGTGCCAGCAGCTACGGGAGGGCCCTCACAGATACGCAGTATTTT. This rearrangement joins TRBV27 to TRBJ2-3; TRBD2 agrees at 8 bases. V lost 6 bases and J lost 2; bases outside the gene matches: 7. The germline CDR1 and CDR2 sequences are MNHEY and SMNVEV (reference sequence). The CDR3 spans 15 residues.

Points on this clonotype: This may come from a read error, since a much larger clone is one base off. CDR3 DNA sequence: TGTGCCACCAGTGGGAGTCCCGGAAAGGATAAGCAGTTCTTC. It codes for CATSGSPGKDKQFF. The chain carries TRBV24-1 and TRBJ2-1; D gene unclear. Trimming removed 5 bases at V and 11 bases at J, with 18 bases between. Germline assignment: CDR1 KGHDR and CDR2 SFDVKD. This CDR3 spans 14 amino acids.

CDR3 nucleotide sequence: TGTGCCAGTAGTATAGCTGGGACGGTTGGTGAAAAACTGTTTTTT. Its protein is CASSIAGTVGEKLFF. This sequence joins TRBV19 and TRBJ1-4; D possibly corresponds to TRBD1 (5 bases). The CDR3 is 15 amino acids. V was cut by 1 base and J by 7 bases, with 13 bases left in between. CDR1 and CDR2 (germline): LNHDA, SQIVND (reference sequence).

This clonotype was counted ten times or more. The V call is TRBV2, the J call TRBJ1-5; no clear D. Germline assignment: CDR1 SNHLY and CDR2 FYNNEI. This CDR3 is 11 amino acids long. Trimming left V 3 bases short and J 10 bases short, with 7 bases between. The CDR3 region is CASSDPGPQHF. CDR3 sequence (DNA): TGTGCCAGCAGTGATCCTGGTCCCCAGCATTTT. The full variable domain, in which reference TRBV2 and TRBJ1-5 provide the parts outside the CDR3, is EPEVTQTPSHQVTQMGQEVILRCVPISNHLYFYWYRQILGQKVEFLVSFYNNEISEKSEIFDDQFSVERPDGSNFTLKIRSTKLEDSAMYFCASSDPGPQHFGDGTRLSIL.

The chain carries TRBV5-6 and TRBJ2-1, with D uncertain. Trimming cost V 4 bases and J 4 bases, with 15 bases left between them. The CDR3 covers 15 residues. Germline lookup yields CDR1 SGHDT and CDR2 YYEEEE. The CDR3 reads CASSMRISRYNEQFF. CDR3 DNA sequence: TGTGCCAGCAGCATGCGGATCAGTCGATACAATGAGCAGTTCTTC.

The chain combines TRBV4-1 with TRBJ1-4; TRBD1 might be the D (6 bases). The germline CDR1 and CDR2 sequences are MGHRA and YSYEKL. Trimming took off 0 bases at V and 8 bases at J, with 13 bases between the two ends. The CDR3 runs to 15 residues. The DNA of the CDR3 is TGCGCCAGCAGCCAAGATCCAGGGGCGAGGGAAAAACTGTTTTTT. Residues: CASSQDPGAREKLFF.

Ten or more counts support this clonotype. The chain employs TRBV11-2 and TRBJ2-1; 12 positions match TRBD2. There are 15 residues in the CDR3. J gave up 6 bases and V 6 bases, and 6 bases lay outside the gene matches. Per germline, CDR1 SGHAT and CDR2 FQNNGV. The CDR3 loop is CASRRLAGDRNEQFF. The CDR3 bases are TGTGCCAGCAGGAGACTAGCGGGAGATCGCAATGAGCAGTTCTTC.

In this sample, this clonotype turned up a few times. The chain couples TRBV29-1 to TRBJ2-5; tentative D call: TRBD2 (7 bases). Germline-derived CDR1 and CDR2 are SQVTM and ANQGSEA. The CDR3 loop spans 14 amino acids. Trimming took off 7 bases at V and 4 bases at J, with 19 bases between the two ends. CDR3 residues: CSGRGGGRSETQYF. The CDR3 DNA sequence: TGCAGCGGCCGAGGGGGGGGGCGTTCAGAGACCCAGTACTTC.

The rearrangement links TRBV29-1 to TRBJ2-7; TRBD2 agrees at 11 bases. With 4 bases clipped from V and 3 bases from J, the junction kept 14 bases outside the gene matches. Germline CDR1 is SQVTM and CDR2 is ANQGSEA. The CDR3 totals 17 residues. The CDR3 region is CSVVPPTSGNSVYEQYF. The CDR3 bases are TGCAGCGTTGTACCCCCGACTAGCGGGAACTCCGTCTACGAGCAGTACTTC.

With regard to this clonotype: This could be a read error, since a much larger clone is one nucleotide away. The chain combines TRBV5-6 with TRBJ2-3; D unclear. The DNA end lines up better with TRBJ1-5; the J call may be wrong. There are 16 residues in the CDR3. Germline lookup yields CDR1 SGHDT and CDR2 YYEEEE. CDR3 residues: CASSARLAGSTDTQHF. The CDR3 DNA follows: TGTGCCAGCAGCGCCCGACTAGCGGGATCCACAGATACGCAGCATTTT.

CDR3 nucleotide sequence: TGTGCCAGCAGCCAAGTCCGGGACGGTGGCTACACCTTC. This codes for CASSQVRDGGYTF. The chain carries TRBV3-1 and TRBJ1-2; D possibly corresponds to TRBD1 (5 bases). The V and J ends lost 1 base and 7 bases respectively, with 10 bases between them. There are 13 residues in the CDR3. Germline CDR1 LGHDT, CDR2 YNNKEL (reference sequence). Drawing the rest from reference TRBV3-1 and TRBJ1-2, the complete variable domain is DTAVSQTPKYLVTQMGNDKSIKCEQNLGHDTMYWYKQDSKKFLKIMFSYNNKELIINETVPNRFSPKSPDKAHLNLHINSLELGDSAVYFCASSQVRDGGYTFGSGTRLTVV.

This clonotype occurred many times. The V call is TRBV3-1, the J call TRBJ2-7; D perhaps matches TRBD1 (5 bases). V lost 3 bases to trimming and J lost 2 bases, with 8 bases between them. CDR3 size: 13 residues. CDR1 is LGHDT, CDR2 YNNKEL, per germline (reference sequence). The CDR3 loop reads CASSQTVTYEQYF. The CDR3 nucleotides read TGTGCCAGCAGCCAGACAGTTACCTACGAGCAGTACTTC.

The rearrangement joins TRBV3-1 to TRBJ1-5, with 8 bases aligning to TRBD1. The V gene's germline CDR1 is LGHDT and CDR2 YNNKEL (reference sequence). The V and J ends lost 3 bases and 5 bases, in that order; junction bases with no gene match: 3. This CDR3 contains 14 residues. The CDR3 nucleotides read TGTGCCAGCAGCCAGGGACAGGCCGATCAGCCCCAGCATTTT. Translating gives CASSQGQADQPQHF.

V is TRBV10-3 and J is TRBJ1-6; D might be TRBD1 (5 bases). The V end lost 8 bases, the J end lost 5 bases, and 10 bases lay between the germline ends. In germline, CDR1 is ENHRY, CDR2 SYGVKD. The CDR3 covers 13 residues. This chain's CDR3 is CAIRDGDNSPLHF. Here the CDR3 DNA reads TGTGCCATCCGGGACGGTGATAATTCACCCCTCCACTTT.

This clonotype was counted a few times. CDR3: CASSQGGAPGELFF. CDR3 DNA: TGCGCCAGCAGCCAAGGGGGGGCACCCGGGGAGCTGTTTTTT. J is TRBJ2-2 and V is TRBV4-1; either TRBD1 or TRBD2 may supply D (6 bases each). Germline-derived CDR1 and CDR2 are MGHRA and YSYEKL. With 1 base removed from V and 6 bases from J, the gap between germline ends came to 9 bases. The CDR3 is 14 residues long.

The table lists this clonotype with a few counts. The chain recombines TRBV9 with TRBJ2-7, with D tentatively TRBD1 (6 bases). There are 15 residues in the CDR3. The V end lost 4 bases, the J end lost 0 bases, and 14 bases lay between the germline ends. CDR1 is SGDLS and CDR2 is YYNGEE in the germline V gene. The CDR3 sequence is CASSPRGTSSYEQYF. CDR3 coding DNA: TGTGCCAGCAGCCCAAGGGGGACGAGCTCCTACGAGCAGTACTTC.